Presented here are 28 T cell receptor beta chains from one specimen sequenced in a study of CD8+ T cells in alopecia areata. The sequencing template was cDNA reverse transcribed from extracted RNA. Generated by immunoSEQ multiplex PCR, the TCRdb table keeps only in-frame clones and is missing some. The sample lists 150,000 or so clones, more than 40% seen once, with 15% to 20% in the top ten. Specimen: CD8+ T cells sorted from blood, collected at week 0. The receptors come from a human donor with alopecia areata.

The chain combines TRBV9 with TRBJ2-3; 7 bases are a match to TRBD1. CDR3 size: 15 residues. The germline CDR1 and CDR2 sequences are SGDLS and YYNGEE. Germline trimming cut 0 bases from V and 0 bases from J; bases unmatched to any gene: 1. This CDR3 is CASSVGDSSTDTQYF. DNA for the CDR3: TGTGCCAGCAGCGTAGGGGACAGTAGCACAGATACGCAGTATTTT.

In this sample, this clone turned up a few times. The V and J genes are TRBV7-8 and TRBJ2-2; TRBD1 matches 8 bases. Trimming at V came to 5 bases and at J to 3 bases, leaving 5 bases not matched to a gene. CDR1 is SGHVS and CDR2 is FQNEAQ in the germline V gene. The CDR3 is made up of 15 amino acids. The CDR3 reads CASSIQGADTGELFF. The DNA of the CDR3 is TGTGCCAGCAGCATTCAGGGGGCGGACACCGGGGAGCTGTTTTTT.

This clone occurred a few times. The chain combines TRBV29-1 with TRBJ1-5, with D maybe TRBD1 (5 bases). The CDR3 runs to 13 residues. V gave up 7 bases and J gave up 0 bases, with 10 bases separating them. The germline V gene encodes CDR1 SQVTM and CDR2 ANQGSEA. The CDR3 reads CSARGDSNQPQHF. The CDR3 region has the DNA TGCAGCGCCCGAGGGGATAGCAATCAGCCCCAGCATTTT.

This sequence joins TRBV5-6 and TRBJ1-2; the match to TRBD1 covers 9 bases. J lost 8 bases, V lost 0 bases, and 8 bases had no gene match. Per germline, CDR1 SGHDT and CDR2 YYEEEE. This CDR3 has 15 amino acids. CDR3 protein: CASSLGWTGDLGYTF. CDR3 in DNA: TGTGCCAGCAGCTTGGGTTGGACAGGGGATTTGGGCTACACCTTC. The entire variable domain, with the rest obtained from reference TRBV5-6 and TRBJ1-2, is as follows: DAGVTQSPTHLIKTRGQQVTLRCSPKSGHDTVSWYQQALGQGPQFIFQYYEEEERQRGNFPDRFSGHQFPNYSSELNVNALLLGDSALYLCASSLGWTGDLGYTFGSGTRLTVV.

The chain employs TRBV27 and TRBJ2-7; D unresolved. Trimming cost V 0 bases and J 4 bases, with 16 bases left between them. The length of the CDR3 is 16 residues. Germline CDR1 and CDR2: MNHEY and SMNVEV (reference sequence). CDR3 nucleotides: TGTGCCAGCAGTTTATCGATGGCCGAATACGGTTACGAGCAGTACTTC. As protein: CASSLSMAEYGYEQYF.

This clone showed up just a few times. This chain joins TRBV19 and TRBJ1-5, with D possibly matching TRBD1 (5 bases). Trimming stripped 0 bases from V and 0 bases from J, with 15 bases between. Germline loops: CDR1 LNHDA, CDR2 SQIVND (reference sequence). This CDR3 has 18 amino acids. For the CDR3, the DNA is TGTGCCAGTAGTATAGATCCAACGGAGGGGTATAGCAATCAGCCCCAGCATTTT. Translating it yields CASSIDPTEGYSNQPQHF.

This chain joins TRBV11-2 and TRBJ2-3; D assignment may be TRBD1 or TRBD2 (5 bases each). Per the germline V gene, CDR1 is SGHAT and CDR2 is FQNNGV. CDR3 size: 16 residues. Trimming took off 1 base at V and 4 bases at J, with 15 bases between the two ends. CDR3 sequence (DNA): TGTGCCAGCAGCTTAGGGGGCCGGGACCGCGCAGATACGCAGTATTTT. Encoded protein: CASSLGGRDRADTQYF.

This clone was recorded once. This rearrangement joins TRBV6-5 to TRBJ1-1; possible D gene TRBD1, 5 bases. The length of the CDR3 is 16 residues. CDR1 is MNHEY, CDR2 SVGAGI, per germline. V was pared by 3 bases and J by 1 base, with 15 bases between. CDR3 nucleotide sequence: TGTGCCAGCAGTTATTCAACCGACAGAACGAACACTGAAGCTTTCTTT. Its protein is CASSYSTDRTNTEAFF.

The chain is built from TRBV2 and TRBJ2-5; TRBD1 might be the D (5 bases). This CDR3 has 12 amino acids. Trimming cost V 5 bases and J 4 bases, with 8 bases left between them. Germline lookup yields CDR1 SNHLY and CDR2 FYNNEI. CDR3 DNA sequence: TGTGCCAGCAGTAAGGACACAGAGACCCAGTACTTC. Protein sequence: CASSKDTETQYF.

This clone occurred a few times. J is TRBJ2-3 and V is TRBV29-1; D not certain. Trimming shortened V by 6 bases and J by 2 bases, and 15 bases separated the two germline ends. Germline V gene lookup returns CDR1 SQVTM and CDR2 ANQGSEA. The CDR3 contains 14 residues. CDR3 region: CSVAFPGPTDTQYF. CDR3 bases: TGCAGCGTCGCCTTCCCCGGGCCCACAGATACGCAGTATTTT.

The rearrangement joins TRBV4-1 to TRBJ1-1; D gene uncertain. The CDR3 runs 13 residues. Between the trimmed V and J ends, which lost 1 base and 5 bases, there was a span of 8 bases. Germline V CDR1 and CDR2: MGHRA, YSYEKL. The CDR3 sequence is CASSQVRRTEAFF. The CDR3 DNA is TGCGCCAGCAGCCAAGTTCGAAGGACTGAAGCTTTCTTT.

CDR3 residues: CASSQEGRRHTGELFF. CDR3 sequence (DNA): TGCGCCAGCAGCCAAGAGGGCAGGAGACACACCGGGGAGCTGTTTTTT. The V call is TRBV4-1, the J call TRBJ2-2, with D uncertain. Trimming stripped 0 bases from V and 3 bases from J, with 11 bases between. Germline V gene data show CDR1 as MGHRA and CDR2 as YSYEKL. The CDR3 contains 16 residues.

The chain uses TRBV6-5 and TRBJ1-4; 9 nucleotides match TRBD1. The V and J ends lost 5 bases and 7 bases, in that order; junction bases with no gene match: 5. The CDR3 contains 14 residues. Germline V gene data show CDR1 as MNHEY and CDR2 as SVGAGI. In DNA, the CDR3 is TGTGCCAGCAGTCCCACAGGGGGCGGTGAAAAACTGTTTTTT. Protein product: CASSPTGGGEKLFF.

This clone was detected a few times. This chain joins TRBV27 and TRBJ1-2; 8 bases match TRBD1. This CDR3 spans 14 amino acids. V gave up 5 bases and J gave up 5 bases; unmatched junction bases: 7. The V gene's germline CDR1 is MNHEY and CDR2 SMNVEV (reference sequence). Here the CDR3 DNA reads TGTGCCAGCAGTCCTCGCACAGGGGGTTATGGCTACACCTTC. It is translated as CASSPRTGGYGYTF.

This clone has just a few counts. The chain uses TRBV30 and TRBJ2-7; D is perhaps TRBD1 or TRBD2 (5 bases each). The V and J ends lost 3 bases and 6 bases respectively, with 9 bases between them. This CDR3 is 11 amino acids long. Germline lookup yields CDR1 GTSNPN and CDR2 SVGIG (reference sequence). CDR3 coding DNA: TGTGCCTGGAGCTGGGACGTCGAGCAGTACTTC. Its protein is CAWSWDVEQYF.

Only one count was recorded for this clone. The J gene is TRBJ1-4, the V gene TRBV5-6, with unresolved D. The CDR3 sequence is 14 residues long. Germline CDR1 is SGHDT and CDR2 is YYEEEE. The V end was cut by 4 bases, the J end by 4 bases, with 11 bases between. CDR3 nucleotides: TGTGCCAGCAGCCGAGCGGCCATTAATGAAAAACTGTTTTTT. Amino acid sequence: CASSRAAINEKLFF.

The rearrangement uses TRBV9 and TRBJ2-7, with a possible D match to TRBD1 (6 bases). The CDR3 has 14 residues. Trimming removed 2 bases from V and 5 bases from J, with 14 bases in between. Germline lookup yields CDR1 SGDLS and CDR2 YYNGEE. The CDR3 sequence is CASSVGQGPDEQYF. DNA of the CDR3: TGTGCCAGCAGCGTGGGCCAGGGGCCGGACGAGCAGTACTTC.

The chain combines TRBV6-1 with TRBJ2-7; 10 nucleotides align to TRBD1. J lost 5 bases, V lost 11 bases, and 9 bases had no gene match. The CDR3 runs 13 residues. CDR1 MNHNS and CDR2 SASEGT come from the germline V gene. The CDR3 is CAAVGQGYHEQYF. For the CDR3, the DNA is TGTGCCGCCGTGGGACAGGGGTACCACGAGCAGTACTTC.

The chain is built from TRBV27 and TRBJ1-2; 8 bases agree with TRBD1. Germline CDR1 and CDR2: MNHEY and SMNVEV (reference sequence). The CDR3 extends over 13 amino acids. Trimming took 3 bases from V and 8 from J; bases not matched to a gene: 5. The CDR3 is CASSFRGLWGYTF. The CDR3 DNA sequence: TGTGCCAGCAGTTTCAGGGGGCTGTGGGGCTACACCTTC.

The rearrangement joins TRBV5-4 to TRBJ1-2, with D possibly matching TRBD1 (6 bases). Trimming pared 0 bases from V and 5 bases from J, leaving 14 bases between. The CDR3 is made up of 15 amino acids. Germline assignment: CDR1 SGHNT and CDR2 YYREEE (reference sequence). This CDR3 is CASSLVTGGLYGYTF. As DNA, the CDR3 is TGTGCCAGCAGCTTGGTGACAGGCGGATTATATGGCTACACCTTC.

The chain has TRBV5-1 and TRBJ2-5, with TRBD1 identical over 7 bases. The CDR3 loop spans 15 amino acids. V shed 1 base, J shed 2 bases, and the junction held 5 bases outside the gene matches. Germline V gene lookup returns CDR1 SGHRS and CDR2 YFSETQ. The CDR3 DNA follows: TGCGCCAGCAGCTTGCGGGTGGGACAGCAAGAGACCCAGTACTTC. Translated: CASSLRVGQQETQYF.

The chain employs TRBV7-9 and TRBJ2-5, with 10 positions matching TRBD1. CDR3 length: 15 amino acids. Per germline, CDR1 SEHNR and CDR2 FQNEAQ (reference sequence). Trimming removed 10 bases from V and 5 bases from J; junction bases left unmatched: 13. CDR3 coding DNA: TGTGCCACCTGGGACAGGGGAGGCCCCGGGGAGACCCAGTACTTC. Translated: CATWDRGGPGETQYF.

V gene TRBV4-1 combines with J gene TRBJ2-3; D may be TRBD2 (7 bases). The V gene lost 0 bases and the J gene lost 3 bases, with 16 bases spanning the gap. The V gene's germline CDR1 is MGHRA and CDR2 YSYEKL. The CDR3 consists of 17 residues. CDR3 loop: CASSQDPPGGETDTQYF. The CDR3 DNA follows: TGCGCCAGCAGCCAAGATCCACCGGGGGGCGAGACAGATACGCAGTATTTT.

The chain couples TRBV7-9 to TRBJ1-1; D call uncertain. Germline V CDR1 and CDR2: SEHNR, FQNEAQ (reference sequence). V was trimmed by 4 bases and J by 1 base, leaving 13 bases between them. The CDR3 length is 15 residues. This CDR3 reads CASSSPLNENTEAFF. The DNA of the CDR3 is TGTGCCAGCAGCTCCCCCCTTAATGAGAACACTGAAGCTTTCTTT.

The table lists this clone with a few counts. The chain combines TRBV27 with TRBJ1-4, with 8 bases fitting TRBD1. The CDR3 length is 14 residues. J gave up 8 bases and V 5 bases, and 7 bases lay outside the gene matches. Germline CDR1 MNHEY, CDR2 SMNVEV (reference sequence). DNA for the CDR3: TGTGCCAGCAGTCACGACAGGGGAGGGGAAAAACTGTTTTTT. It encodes CASSHDRGGEKLFF.

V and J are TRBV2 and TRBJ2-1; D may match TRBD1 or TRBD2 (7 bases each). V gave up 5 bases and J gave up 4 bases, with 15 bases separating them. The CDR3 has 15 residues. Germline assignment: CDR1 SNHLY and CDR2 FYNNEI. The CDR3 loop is CASSPKAGQYNEQFF. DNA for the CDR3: TGTGCCAGCAGTCCTAAAGCGGGACAGTACAATGAGCAGTTCTTC.

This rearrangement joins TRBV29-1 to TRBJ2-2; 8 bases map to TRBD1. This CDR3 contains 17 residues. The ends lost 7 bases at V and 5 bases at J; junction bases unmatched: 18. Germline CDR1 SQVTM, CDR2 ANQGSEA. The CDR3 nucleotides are TGCAGCGCTAACGAGGGGCAGGGGGCTTCACGGACCGGGGAGCTGTTTTTT. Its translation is CSANEGQGASRTGELFF.

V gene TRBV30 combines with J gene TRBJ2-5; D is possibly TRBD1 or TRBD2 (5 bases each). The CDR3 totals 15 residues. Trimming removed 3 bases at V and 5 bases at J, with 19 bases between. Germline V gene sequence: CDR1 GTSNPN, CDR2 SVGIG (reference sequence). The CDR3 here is CAWSLGGRGEETQYF. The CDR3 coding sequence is TGTGCCTGGAGCCTTGGGGGTAGGGGTGAGGAGACCCAGTACTTC.